One sample yielded the 32 T cell receptor beta chains listed below, sequenced in a study of cytotoxic CD8 clonotypes in ibrutinib-treated CLL. Assay: immunoSEQ multiplex PCR; the TCRdb copy retains only in-frame clones and omits some. The sample includes about 150,000 clones, 76% of them seen just once. Sequenced material: PBMCs, taken after 24 months of ibrutinib treatment. Receptors originate from a human donor with chronic lymphocytic leukemia.

The chain uses TRBV19 and TRBJ1-1; unclear D gene. CDR3 length: 16 amino acids. With 1 base removed from V and 10 bases from J, the gap between germline ends came to 22 bases. Germline lookup yields CDR1 LNHDA and CDR2 SQIVND (reference sequence). CDR3 bases: TGTGCCAGTAGTATAGGCGAACTTGGCCGCCCCAGTCCAGCTTTCTTT. It translates to CASSIGELGRPSPAFF.

The V call is TRBV5-1, the J call TRBJ2-1, with 7 bases aligning to TRBD1. The V segment lost 0 bases and the J segment 8 bases; nucleotides outside the gene matches: 8. CDR1 and CDR2 (germline): SGHRS, YFSETQ. The length of the CDR3 is 15 residues. CDR3 amino acids: CASSLGQGSGDEQFF. The CDR3 region has the DNA TGCGCCAGCAGCTTGGGACAGGGAAGTGGTGATGAGCAGTTCTTC.

Concerning this clone: Germline and junction disagree at one end, which may indicate a read error. This chain uses TRBV6-5 with TRBJ1-6; D gene ambiguous. Germline CDR1 MNHEY, CDR2 SVGAGI. This CDR3 has 14 amino acids. The CDR3 region is CASTYDARGSPLHF. The CDR3 nucleotides are TGTGCCAGCACTTACGACGCCCGGGGTTCACCCCTCCACTTT.

The rearrangement uses TRBV9 and TRBJ1-5; 10 nucleotides agree with TRBD1. Unmatched junction bases numbered 2, after V lost 0 bases and J lost 8 bases. The CDR3 has 14 amino acids. Germline V gives CDR1 SGDLS, CDR2 YYNGEE. The CDR3 coding sequence is TGTGCCAGCAGCGTAGGGACAGGGGGGGAGCCCCAGCATTTT. It encodes CASSVGTGGEPQHF.

At least ten counts were recorded for this clone. The chain employs TRBV7-9 and TRBJ2-2; a possible D gene is TRBD2 (5 bases). Trimming left V 5 bases short and J 5 bases short, with 12 bases between. This CDR3 is 14 amino acids long. Germline assignment: CDR1 SEHNR and CDR2 FQNEAQ (reference sequence). The CDR3 nucleotides are TGTGCCAGCAGCCTTCCCCGGGGTACCGGGGAGCTGTTTTTT. Its translation: CASSLPRGTGELFF.

V and J are TRBV11-2 and TRBJ1-2; D is ambiguous. Germline loops: CDR1 SGHAT, CDR2 FQNNGV. V was clipped by 3 bases and J by 2 bases, with 7 bases between them. This CDR3 comprises 13 residues. CDR3 DNA sequence: TGTGCCAGCAGCTTGGTGGGAAACTATGGCTACACCTTC. Its protein product is CASSLVGNYGYTF. Supplemented by reference TRBV11-2 and TRBJ1-2, the full variable domain reads EAGVAQSPRYKIIEKRQSVAFWCNPISGHATLYWYQQILGQGPKLLIQFQNNGVVDDSQLPKDRFSAERLKGVDSTLKIQPAKLEDSAVYLCASSLVGNYGYTFGSGTRLTVV.

The chain has TRBV7-7 and TRBJ2-7; D is ambiguous. The germline gives CDR1 SSHAT, CDR2 FNYEAQ (reference sequence). The CDR3 has 13 amino acids. Trimming took off 5 bases at V and 2 bases at J, with 10 bases between the two ends. Here the CDR3 reads CASSHSPTYEQYF. In DNA form, the CDR3 reads TGTGCCAGCAGCCACTCCCCTACCTACGAGCAGTACTTC.

This clone came up a few times. The chain is built from TRBV9 and TRBJ2-1, with 10 nucleotides matching TRBD2. J gave up 12 bases and V 3 bases, and 6 bases lay outside the gene matches. CDR3 size: 13 residues. Germline V gene lookup returns CDR1 SGDLS and CDR2 YYNGEE. CDR3 protein: CASSAKIAGGQFF. DNA for the CDR3: TGTGCCAGCAGCGCCAAGATAGCGGGAGGGCAGTTCTTC.

A remark on this clone: The junction does not match germline at one end; this may be a read error. This chain links TRBV7-7 with TRBJ2-7; TRBD1 agrees at 12 bases. CDR1 is SSHAT and CDR2 is FNYEAQ in the germline V gene (reference sequence). The CDR3 contains 14 residues. CDR3 nucleotides: TGTGCTAGCAGCCCCGGGACAGGGGGCGGCGAGCAGTACTTC. Translated, it gives CASSPGTGGGEQYF. Combining the CDR3 with reference TRBV7-7 and TRBJ2-7 gives the whole variable domain GAGVSQSPRYKVTKRGQDVTLRCDPISSHATLYWYQQALGQGPEFLTYFNYEAQPDKSGLPSDRFSAERPEGSISTLTIQRTEQRDSAMYRCASSPGTGGGEQYFGPGTRLTVT.

The CDR3 protein is CASSMGRVQPQHF. CDR3 nucleotide sequence: TGTGCCAGTAGTATGGGTAGAGTCCAGCCCCAGCATTTT. The V and J genes are TRBV19 and TRBJ1-5, with no clear D. Germline-derived CDR1 and CDR2 are LNHDA and SQIVND (reference sequence). The ends were cut back, 3 bases at V and 7 bases at J, with 10 bases in the middle. The CDR3 spans 13 residues.

V and J are TRBV6-4 and TRBJ1-1, with D possibly being TRBD1 (5 bases). The CDR3 runs to 13 residues. Germline CDR1 MRHNA, CDR2 SNTAGT. Trimming cost V 5 bases and J 5 bases, with 12 bases left between them. The CDR3 region is CASSPRRGTEAFF. CDR3 bases: TGTGCCAGCAGTCCCCGGAGGGGTACTGAAGCTTTCTTT.

The chain employs TRBV7-3 and TRBJ2-2; D is ambiguous. The CDR3 spans 15 residues. Germline CDR1 SGHTA, CDR2 FQGTGA. Trimming stripped 4 bases from V and 1 base from J, with 10 bases between. In DNA, the CDR3 is TGTGCCAGCAGCTCGAGACTCATGAACACCGGGGAGCTGTTTTTT. It is translated as CASSSRLMNTGELFF.

V usage is TRBV7-2 and J usage is TRBJ2-7; D possibly matches TRBD1 or TRBD2 (5 bases each). Germline CDR1 SGHTA, CDR2 FQGNSA. Trimming pared 2 bases from V and 2 bases from J, leaving 13 bases between. CDR3 size: 15 residues. This CDR3 reads CASSLFWDPTYEQYF. The CDR3 region has the DNA TGTGCCAGCAGCTTATTTTGGGACCCCACCTACGAGCAGTACTTC.

The CDR3 sequence is CASSSPFGLAGVTGELFF. The CDR3 DNA sequence: TGTGCCAGCAGTTCTCCATTCGGACTAGCGGGAGTGACCGGGGAGCTGTTTTTT. The rearrangement joins TRBV28 to TRBJ2-2; 13 bases align to TRBD2. CDR1 and CDR2 from the germline V gene are MDHEN and SYDVKM. The ends lost 4 bases at V and 5 bases at J; junction bases unmatched: 10. The CDR3 runs to 18 residues.

The chain uses TRBV28 and TRBJ1-5; D ambiguous. V was trimmed by 3 bases and J by 4 bases, leaving 7 bases between them. Germline-derived CDR1 and CDR2 are MDHEN and SYDVKM. This CDR3 spans 13 amino acids. CDR3 loop: CASSFFGNQPQHF. The CDR3 coding sequence is TGTGCCAGCAGTTTCTTTGGGAATCAGCCCCAGCATTTT.

The V and J genes are TRBV5-1 and TRBJ1-1; no definite D call. CDR3 length: 14 residues. CDR1 is SGHRS and CDR2 is YFSETQ in the germline V gene. Trimming cost V 4 bases and J 1 base, with 11 bases left between them. The CDR3 DNA follows: TGCGCCAGCAGCCTCGACGGACCGAACACTGAAGCTTTCTTT. This sequence encodes CASSLDGPNTEAFF. The whole variable domain, remainder taken from reference TRBV5-1 and TRBJ1-1, is KAGVTQTPRYLIKTRGQQVTLSCSPISGHRSVSWYQQTPGQGLQFLFEYFSETQRNKGNFPGRFSGRQFSNSRSEMNVSTLELGDSALYLCASSLDGPNTEAFFGQGTRLTVV.

On this clone: A single base separates this from a much larger clone, so it may be a read error. The V and J genes are TRBV7-2 and TRBJ2-3; D is perhaps TRBD2 (5 bases). The CDR3 length is 13 residues. V dropped 5 bases and J dropped 4 bases, with 10 bases sitting between them. The germline V gene has CDR1 SGHTA and CDR2 FQGNSA. The CDR3 loop reads CASSPAGADTQYF. CDR3 nucleotides: TGTGCCAGCAGCCCCGCCGGGGCAGATACGCAGTATTTT.

This clone was seen a single time. The CDR3 spells CASIRFRELGYEQYF. CDR3 DNA sequence: TGTGCCAGCATACGGTTCCGGGAGCTTGGCTACGAGCAGTACTTC. The genes are TRBV6-1 and TRBJ2-7; tentative D call: TRBD2 (6 bases). The V and J ends lost 7 bases and 3 bases respectively, with 19 bases between them. This CDR3 is built from 15 residues. Germline-derived CDR1 and CDR2 are MNHNS and SASEGT.

The chain links TRBV27 to TRBJ2-2; D remains unclear. V lost 2 bases, J lost 4 bases, and 17 bases lay in between. CDR1 and CDR2 from the germline V gene are MNHEY and SMNVEV (reference sequence). CDR3 length: 17 amino acids. The CDR3 DNA follows: TGTGCCAGCAGTTTACGACCACCACCATTCTTCACCGGGGAGCTGTTTTTT. As protein: CASSLRPPPFFTGELFF.

The chain carries TRBV7-9 and TRBJ1-4; possible D gene TRBD1, 6 bases. V was trimmed by 3 bases and J by 4 bases, leaving 18 bases between them. This CDR3 comprises 17 residues. Per germline, CDR1 SEHNR and CDR2 FQNEAQ (reference sequence). The CDR3 DNA is TGTGCCAGCAGCTTTGGTTCGGACAGCCGCTATAATGAAAAACTGTTTTTT. Translated: CASSFGSDSRYNEKLFF.

V usage is TRBV9 and J usage is TRBJ1-1; TRBD1 aligns across 8 bases. Germline trimming cut 4 bases from V and 0 bases from J; bases unmatched to any gene: 5. The V gene's germline CDR1 is SGDLS and CDR2 YYNGEE. CDR3 length: 15 residues. The CDR3 here is CASSPLTGVNTEAFF. DNA of the CDR3: TGTGCCAGCAGCCCCCTGACAGGGGTGAACACTGAAGCTTTCTTT.

The rearrangement links TRBV18 to TRBJ1-2, with D unresolved. Germline V lookup: CDR1 KGHSH, CDR2 LQKENI. Trimming stripped 3 bases from V and 0 bases from J, with 11 bases between. The CDR3 length is 15 residues. CDR3 nucleotide sequence: TGTGCCAGCTCACCGTGGGAGCCTGCTAACTATGGCTACACCTTC. It codes for CASSPWEPANYGYTF.

This rearrangement joins TRBV5-6 to TRBJ1-5, with 8 positions matching TRBD1. CDR1 and CDR2 from the germline V gene are SGHDT and YYEEEE. This CDR3 comprises 15 residues. With V trimmed by 4 bases and J by 6 bases, 9 bases remained unmatched. The CDR3 is CASSLQGAQIQPQHF. CDR3 bases: TGTGCCAGCAGCCTTCAGGGGGCGCAGATTCAGCCCCAGCATTTT.

The chain couples TRBV6-5 to TRBJ2-7; 8 bases match TRBD2. Germline V gene lookup returns CDR1 MNHEY and CDR2 SVGAGI. The CDR3 consists of 15 residues. The J segment lost 4 bases and the V segment lost 0 bases, leaving 5 bases of the junction unmatched. The CDR3 coding sequence is TGTGCCAGCAGTTACTCTGCGGGGGGCGGGTACGAGCAGTACTTC. Translating it yields CASSYSAGGGYEQYF.

This clone was counted between two and nine times. The chain recombines TRBV30 with TRBJ2-5; unclear D gene. Trimming removed 2 bases from V and 1 base from J, with 8 bases in between. The CDR3 is 13 amino acids. Per the germline V gene, CDR1 is GTSNPN and CDR2 is SVGIG (reference sequence). The CDR3 spells CAWSLEIQETQYF. Written as DNA, the CDR3 is TGTGCCTGGAGTCTGGAGATCCAAGAGACCCAGTACTTC. Based on the CDR3 plus reference TRBV30 and TRBJ2-5, the full variable domain is SQTIHQWPATLVQPVGSPLSLECTVEGTSNPNLYWYRQAAGRGLQLLFYSVGIGQISSEVPQNLSASRPQDRQFILSSKKLLLSDSGFYLCAWSLEIQETQYFGPGTRLLVL.

The chain combines TRBV28 with TRBJ1-2; D is undetermined. The ends were cut back, 11 bases at V and 4 bases at J, with 11 bases in the middle. Germline CDR1 MDHEN, CDR2 SYDVKM. The CDR3 extends over 11 amino acids. The CDR3 DNA sequence: TGTGCCGCCTCCCCAAGCTATGGCTACACCTTC. Its translation: CAASPSYGYTF.

This rearrangement joins TRBV4-2 to TRBJ2-3; 8 bases are a match to TRBD2. Germline assignment: CDR1 LGHNA and CDR2 YNFKEQ. With V trimmed by 3 bases and J by 1 base, 3 bases remained unmatched. This CDR3 has 15 amino acids. The CDR3: CASSHLTSGTDTQYF. DNA of the CDR3: TGTGCCAGCAGCCACCTGACTAGCGGCACAGATACGCAGTATTTT.

CDR3 DNA sequence: TGTGCCAGCAGTGAGGGCGGGGGCTTTGGTGAAAAACTGTTTTTT. It codes for CASSEGGGFGEKLFF. The gene calls are TRBV2 and TRBJ1-4; possible D gene TRBD1, 6 bases. Trimming stripped 3 bases from V and 7 bases from J, with 15 bases between. The CDR3 has 15 residues. Germline assignment: CDR1 SNHLY and CDR2 FYNNEI.

J is TRBJ1-2 and V is TRBV29-1; D might be TRBD1 (6 bases). CDR1 and CDR2 (germline): SQVTM, ANQGSEA. Trimming took off 3 bases at V and 2 bases at J, with 13 bases between the two ends. The CDR3 is 14 amino acids. The CDR3: CSVDRAGANYGYTF. The CDR3 bases are TGCAGCGTTGATCGGGCAGGGGCGAACTATGGCTACACCTTC.

This clone appeared a few times. The chain links TRBV7-2 to TRBJ2-2; D is perhaps TRBD2 (5 bases). V lost 5 bases, J lost 1 base, and 8 bases lay in between. The CDR3 is 14 amino acids. Per the germline V gene, CDR1 is SGHTA and CDR2 is FQGNSA. DNA for the CDR3: TGTGCCAGCAGCAAAAGCGGGAACACCGGGGAGCTGTTTTTT. Protein: CASSKSGNTGELFF.

The CDR3 region has the DNA TGTGCCAGCACCTGGGAGCGGCTCACCTCCTACGAGCAGTACTTC. It translates to CASTWERLTSYEQYF. The rearrangement joins TRBV2 to TRBJ2-7; a weak D match, TRBD2 (5 bases). The CDR3 is made up of 15 amino acids. V was pared by 7 bases and J by 0 bases, with 16 bases between. The V gene's germline CDR1 is SNHLY and CDR2 FYNNEI.

J is TRBJ1-1 and V is TRBV5-8, with D tentatively TRBD1 (5 bases). The germline V gene encodes CDR1 SGHTS and CDR2 YDEGEE. This CDR3 spans 16 amino acids. The ends were cut back, 5 bases at V and 3 bases at J, with 20 bases in the middle. The CDR3 DNA reads TGTGCCAGCAGACCCCCAACCGGGACGGGGGACACTGAAGCTTTCTTT. Translating gives CASRPPTGTGDTEAFF.